This T cell receptor beta chain was obtained from a study of early T cells in non-severe SARS-CoV-2 infection. Of note for this clonotype: What it binds is unknown. One end of the junction fails to match germline, which may point to a read error.

Individual cDNA molecules received unique molecular identifiers. Each CDR3 protein gets one entry after TCRdb re-called the 5' RACE reads with MiXCR. Of 90,000 or so distinct CDR3 sequences in the sample, about 16% were seen once. Findings of the study overall: Using VDJdb, the matching emphasized anti-spike CD8 responses while missing private and CD4 specificities.

Looked up from germline, CDR1 is DFQATT and CDR2 is SNEGSKA (reference sequence). This CDR3 spans 14 amino acids. The sequencing input was whole blood. This chain links TRBV20-1 with TRBJ2-7, with TRBD2 matching 9 bases. This TCR derives from an adult who was a healthcare worker with PCR-confirmed SARS-CoV-2 infection or an uninfected control (not recorded which). The CDR3 bases are TGCTGTGCTAGATCACGACTAGCGGCCTACGAGCAGTACTTC. Translating gives CCARSRLAAYEQYF.